These 26 T cell receptor beta chains share one sample of origin, sequenced in a study of tumor-infiltrating lymphocytes in primary liver carcinoma. Starting material of 500 to 600 ng total RNA yielded TCR beta cDNA via a constant-region primer. Slightly modified ARM-PCR with three nested multiplex PCR rounds yielded TCR beta libraries. For about 11 cycles apiece, the opening two PCR rounds ran with TRBV1-TRBV30 forward primers and a C-beta reverse primer. TCRdb recomputed calls from the multiplex PCR reads with MiXCR, one row per CDR3 protein. The profile shows fewer than 25,000 distinct CDR3 sequences, approximately 70% of them singletons. Both RNA and DNA were isolated together from around 20-30 mg of bulk tissue that had not been sorted. The specimen sequenced was liver tumor tissue from sampling region 1. The subset: tumor region T1, superior pole. The receptors come from a middle-aged man with primary liver carcinoma and hepatitis B virus infection.

Of note for this clonotype: The CDR3 carries no conserved terminal phenylalanine or tryptophan, so it likely arises from a read error. The chain links TRBV11-2 to TRBJ2-1; D may match TRBD1 or TRBD2 (5 bases each). The CDR3 runs to 14 residues. Germline assignment: CDR1 SGHAT and CDR2 FQNNGV. V was pared by 5 bases and J by 4 bases, with 12 bases between. The CDR3 protein is CASSLQEGYNEQFL. As DNA, the CDR3 is TGTGCCAGCAGCCTTCAAGAGGGGTACAATGAGCAGTTCCTC.

V gene TRBV12-2 combines with J gene TRBJ2-3; the DNA was not used to check the table's D call, TRBD1. TRBV12-2 is described as a pseudogene. The CDR3 consists of 16 residues. CDR3 residues: CVSRPGQRQSTDTQYF. DNA of the CDR3: TGTGTAAGTCGCCCCGGACAGCGACAAAGCACAGATACGCAGTATTTT.

Regarding this clonotype: Just one base apart from a much larger clone, this may be a read error. The rearrangement uses TRBV7-2 and TRBJ1-1, with D unclear. CDR3 length equals 13 residues. The V gene's germline CDR1 is SGHTA and CDR2 FQGNSA. CDR3 sequence reads: CANSLTTNTEAFF. The DNA of the CDR3 is TGTGCCAACAGCTTAACTACGAACACTGAAGCTTTCTTT.

This chain uses TRBV11-2 with TRBJ1-6; no clear D. Looked up from germline, CDR1 is SGHAT and CDR2 is FQNNGV. CDR3 length equals 16 residues. V was cut by 1 base and J by 14 bases, with 21 bases left in between. Here the CDR3 reads CASSLVLSSQFSTLHF. CDR3 DNA sequence: TGTGCCAGCAGCTTAGTCCTTAGCAGCCAATTCAGTACCCTCCACTTT.

Worth noting for this clonotype: At one end the junction does not follow the germline gene, possibly because of a read error. The rearrangement joins TRBV10-3 to TRBJ1-5; D is unclear. This CDR3 is built from 14 residues. Germline V gene sequence: CDR1 ENHRY, CDR2 SYGVKD. CDR3 loop: CAINECEGVQPQHF. CDR3 nucleotide sequence: TGTGCCATCAATGAGTGTGAGGGCGTTCAGCCCCAGCATTTT.

Of note for this clonotype: Being one base from a much bigger clone, this may be a read error. The chain is built from TRBV20-1 and TRBJ2-1; D may match TRBD1 or TRBD2 (6 bases each). The CDR3 runs 13 residues. The V gene lost 6 bases and the J gene lost 7 bases, with 16 bases spanning the gap. Germline loops: CDR1 DFQATT, CDR2 SNEGSKA (reference sequence). The CDR3 reads CSALLRGRNEQFF. The CDR3 bases are TGCAGTGCCCTGCTGAGGGGGAGGAATGAGCAGTTCTTC.

As concerns this clonotype: At one end, the junction sequence differs from germline, possibly due to a read error. The chain is built from TRBV7-2 and TRBJ2-7; no firm D call. CDR1 is SGHTA, CDR2 FQGNSA, per germline. The CDR3 has 16 residues. The CDR3, as DNA: TGTGCCGGCAGCTTAACTTTCGGCGGAGTCTCCTACGAGCAGTACTTC. Protein: CAGSLTFGGVSYEQYF. The variable domain in full, with the rest retrieved from reference TRBV7-2 and TRBJ2-7, is GAGVSQSPSNKVTEKGKDVELRCDPISGHTALYWYRQSLGQGLEFLIYFQGNSAPDKSGLPSDRFSAERTGGSVSTLTIQRTQQEDSAVYLCAGSLTFGGVSYEQYFGPGTRLTVT.

CDR3 protein: CANSIVGLAGSSYNEQFF. The CDR3 DNA follows: TGTGCCAACAGCATAGTTGGGCTAGCGGGAAGCTCCTACAATGAGCAGTTCTTC. The V and J genes are TRBV21-1 and TRBJ2-1; the DNA was not compared with TRBD2, the D call given in the table. TRBV21-1 represents a pseudogene. The CDR3 has 18 residues.

With regard to this clonotype: The conserved closing phenylalanine or tryptophan is absent in this CDR3, likely reflecting a read error. The chain uses TRBV4-1 and TRBJ2-6; D is possibly TRBD2 (6 bases). The germline V gene encodes CDR1 MGHRA and CDR2 YSYEKL. There are 19 residues in the CDR3. The CDR3 bases are TGCGCCAGCAGCGTCCGGGAGAGCGTACCCCACTCTGGGACCAACGTCCTGACTTTA. It specifies CASSVRESVPHSGTNVLTL.

Details on this clonotype: A junction end diverges from the germline sequence, so it may reflect a read error. This chain joins TRBV4-2 and TRBJ2-3; TRBD2 matches 11 bases. The germline V gene has CDR1 LGHNA and CDR2 YNFKEQ. The CDR3 has 18 amino acids. The CDR3 is CASIQEGLAGGSTDTHYF. CDR3 nucleotides: TGTGCCAGCATCCAAGAAGGACTAGCGGGTGGTTCCACAGATACGCACTATTTT.

This sequence joins TRBV10-3 and TRBJ2-7; TRBD2 aligns across 13 bases. CDR1 is ENHRY and CDR2 is SYGVKD in the germline V gene. CDR3 length: 19 residues. CDR3: CAIAKRSGLAGRFSYEQYF. CDR3 bases: TGTGCTATCGCCAAACGATCGGGACTAGCGGGACGGTTCTCCTACGAGCAGTACTTC.

Details on this clonotype: Since a much larger clone is just one base distant, this may be a read error. Because it lacks the conserved phenylalanine or tryptophan at the end, this CDR3 is likely a read error. The chain carries TRBV11-3 and TRBJ2-2, with a weak D call TRBD1 (5 bases). Deletions cut 3 bases from V and 5 bases from J, with 10 bases between. This CDR3 is built from 14 residues. Germline V lookup: CDR1 SGHNT, CDR2 YENEEA. The CDR3 here is CASSFSRVTGELFV. The CDR3 bases are TGTGCCAGCAGCTTCTCCAGGGTAACCGGGGAGCTGTTTGTT.

Concerning this clonotype: The CDR3 carries no conserved terminal phenylalanine or tryptophan, so it likely arises from a read error. The chain employs TRBV11-2 and TRBJ2-5; TRBD2 matches 8 bases. With 5 bases clipped from V and 5 bases from J, the junction kept 13 bases outside the gene matches. Germline CDR1 is SGHAT and CDR2 is FQNNGV. The CDR3 has 16 amino acids. CDR3 nucleotide sequence: TGTGCCAGCAGCCAAACTTCTGGCGGGAGGAAGGAGACCCAGTACCTC. It specifies CASSQTSGGRKETQYL.

Remarks on this clonotype: At one end the junction does not follow the germline gene, possibly because of a read error. The chain employs TRBV10-3 and TRBJ1-5, with D unclear. There are 14 residues in the CDR3. Germline V lookup: CDR1 ENHRY, CDR2 SYGVKD. The CDR3 spells CSISEHEGDRPQHF. The CDR3 region has the DNA TGTTCCATCAGTGAGCATGAGGGCGATCGGCCCCAGCATTTT.

A remark on this clonotype: A much larger clone sits a single nucleotide away, making a read error possible. V usage is TRBV5-1 and J usage is TRBJ2-3; D gene unclear. Per germline, CDR1 SGHRS and CDR2 YFSETQ. V lost 6 bases and J lost 5, with 13 bases in between. The CDR3 loop spans 13 amino acids. The chain's CDR3 is CASNLVGIDTQYF. DNA for the CDR3: TGCGCCAGCAACCTCGTTGGCATAGATACGCAGTATTTT.

As for this clonotype: The germline gene is not matched at one end of the junction; a read error may be the cause. This chain joins TRBV4-2 and TRBJ2-3, with 8 bases lining up with TRBD2. The CDR3 extends over 20 amino acids. Germline assignment: CDR1 LGHNA and CDR2 YNFKEQ. The DNA for the CDR3 is TGTGCCAGCAGCCATACCCTGGGACTAGATCTTAGGGGGGGCACAGATACGCAATATTTT. This encodes CASSHTLGLDLRGGTDTQYF.

Regarding this clonotype: Mismatch with germline at one junction end may stem from a read error. The rearrangement links TRBV11-2 to TRBJ2-1, with 9 bases identical to TRBD2. The CDR3 covers 15 residues. Germline lookup yields CDR1 SGHAT and CDR2 FQNNGV. CDR3 sequence reads: CDSSPLREGLGEQLF. CDR3 DNA: TGTGACAGCAGCCCCCTGCGGGAGGGATTGGGTGAGCAGCTATTC.

Comment on this clonotype: One junction end disagrees with the germline gene, perhaps due to a read error. The gene calls are TRBV6-2 or TRBV6-3 and TRBJ2-2, with TRBD1 identical over 9 bases. Germline CDR1 is MNHEY and CDR2 is SVGEGT. The CDR3 spans 15 residues. The CDR3 DNA is TGTGCTAGCGAATCCGGGACAGGGCACGCCGGGGAGCCGTTTTTT. This translates into CASESGTGHAGEPFF.

Comment on this clonotype: This clone may be a read error of a much larger clone one base away. This rearrangement joins TRBV11-2 to TRBJ2-7; 7 bases are shared with TRBD1. Unmatched junction bases numbered 8, after V lost 5 bases and J lost 4 bases. Germline CDR1 is SGHAT and CDR2 is FQNNGV. The CDR3 consists of 14 residues. CDR3 amino acids: CASSVLKGAYEQYF. The CDR3 nucleotides read TGTGCCAGCAGCGTACTTAAGGGGGCTTACGAGCAGTACTTC.

DNA of the CDR3: TGCGCCTCAAGGGACTGGGGGGCTAACACTGAAGCTTTCTTT. Its translation: CASRDWGANTEAFF. The chain employs TRBV10-2 and TRBJ1-1, with TRBD1 as a possible D gene (6 bases). The ends were cut back, 11 bases at V and 2 bases at J, with 18 bases in the middle. Germline CDR1 is WSHSY and CDR2 is SAAADI. There are 14 residues in the CDR3.

In regard to this clonotype: A much larger clone lies one base from this, so it may be a read error. The chain couples TRBV5-6 to TRBJ2-3; D call uncertain. Germline loops: CDR1 SGHDT, CDR2 YYEEEE. The CDR3 extends over 13 amino acids. The CDR3 nucleotides read TGTGGCAGCAGCCTCGGGAGCACAGATACGCAGTATTTT. It specifies CGSSLGSTDTQYF.

About this clonotype itself: Lacking the conserved final phenylalanine or tryptophan, this CDR3 likely reflects a read error. No DNA is shown, since the ends of the CDR3 on it are uncertain; the CDR3 is the one TCRdb lists. The chain links TRBV12-3 or TRBV12-4 to TRBJ2-2; the table's D call TRBD2 went unverified against the DNA. Including both end residues, the CDR3 is 18 amino acids long. The CDR3 region is CAISPHTSGRGFVGELFL.

Remarks on this clonotype: The junction does not match germline at one end; this may be a read error. The chain has TRBV6-5 and TRBJ1-6, with TRBD1 identical over 8 bases. Germline V gives CDR1 MNHEY, CDR2 SVGAGI. This CDR3 contains 15 residues. This chain's CDR3 is CASRYTTGDSSPLHF. The CDR3 DNA sequence: TGCGCCAGCAGATACACGACAGGGGATAGTTCACCCCTCCATTTT.

The table lists this clonotype with a few counts. One junction end does not reproduce the germline sequence, and a read error may be involved. V and J are TRBV11-2 and TRBJ2-1; D tentatively reads TRBD1 or TRBD2 (5 bases each). The germline gives CDR1 SGHAT, CDR2 FQNNGV. This CDR3 region has 19 residues. The CDR3 sequence is CASSLDGRFSGTLYNEQLF. As DNA, the CDR3 is TGTGCCAGCAGCTTAGATGGGCGATTCAGTGGGACCCTCTACAATGAGCAGTTATTC.

This clonotype showed up just once. The V gene is TRBV11-2, the J gene TRBJ2-3, with D unresolved. Trimming stripped 9 bases from V and 1 base from J, with 8 bases between. CDR3 length: 12 amino acids. Germline values: CDR1 SGHAT, CDR2 FQNNGV. This chain's CDR3 is CASCAGTDTQYF. The CDR3 nucleotides are TGTGCCAGTTGCGCCGGCACAGATACGCAGTATTTT.

V usage is TRBV12-3 or TRBV12-4 and J usage is TRBJ1-5; D gene uncertain. The CDR3 length is 15 residues. Trimming stripped 3 bases from V and 13 bases from J, with 22 bases between. CDR3: CASSFGQGSNRPQHF. CDR3 bases: TGTGCCAGCAGTTTTGGTCAAGGAAGCAATCGGCCTCAGCATTTT.